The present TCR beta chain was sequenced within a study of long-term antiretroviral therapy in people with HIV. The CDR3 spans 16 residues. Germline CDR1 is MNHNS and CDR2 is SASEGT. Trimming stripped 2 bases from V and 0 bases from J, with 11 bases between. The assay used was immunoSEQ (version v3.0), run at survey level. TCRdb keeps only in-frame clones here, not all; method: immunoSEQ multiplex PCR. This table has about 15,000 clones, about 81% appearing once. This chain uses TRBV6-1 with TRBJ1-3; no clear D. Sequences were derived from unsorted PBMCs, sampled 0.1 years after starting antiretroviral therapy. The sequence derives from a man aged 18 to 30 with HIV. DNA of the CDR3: TGTGCCAGCAGTGAAACTATAGCCTACTCTGGAAACACCATATATTTT. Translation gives CASSETIAYSGNTIYF.